One and the same sample provided the 7 T cell receptor beta chains below, sequenced in a study of monozygotic twins with inflammatory bowel disease (dated by TCRdb to about 2019). The library came from 5' RACE. The sequencer listed for this sample is Illumina HiSeq 2500. Through TCRdb reprocessing, the reads give one entry per CDR3 protein sequence; DNA is omitted. The data table for this sample lists some 170,000 distinct CDR3 sequences. In total, the top ten clones hold roughly 7% of the sample. Specimen: blood. These receptors all come from a human donor with ulcerative colitis or Crohn's disease, or a healthy co-twin of an affected twin (not recorded which).

The CDR3 sequence is CASSSGTGMGNSPLHF. V gene TRBV5-6 combines with J gene TRBJ1-6; checking the TCRdb D call of TRBD1 is not possible without DNA. Germline CDR1 reads SGHDT; CDR2 reads YYEEEE. The CDR3 contains 16 residues.

The chain has TRBV5-1 and TRBJ1-1; the D call from TCRdb, TRBD1, cannot be confirmed without DNA. The CDR3 covers 14 residues. Germline V gene sequence: CDR1 SGHRS, CDR2 YFSETQ. CDR3 sequence: CASSDGGLNTEAFF.

The rearrangement uses TRBV20-1 and TRBJ1-5; the TCRdb D gene call, TRBD1, has no DNA to confirm it. The CDR3 has 12 amino acids. Germline-derived CDR1 and CDR2 are DFQATT and SNEGSKA (reference sequence). CDR3 region: CSAREGGQPQHF.

The chain uses TRBV7-2 and TRBJ2-7; TCRdb reports TRBD1, a call that lacks DNA to check it against. Germline V gene lookup returns CDR1 SGHTA and CDR2 FQGNSA. This CDR3 comprises 16 residues. The CDR3 region is CASSFTPLGYSYEQYF.

This chain connects TRBV6-2 or TRBV6-3 to TRBJ2-3; TCRdb calls TRBD1, which cannot be checked without DNA. Germline CDR1 and CDR2: MNHEY and SVGEGT. CDR3 length: 16 residues. The chain's CDR3 is CASSQAPARGADTQYF.

The chain combines TRBV6-1 with TRBJ1-1; TCRdb names TRBD1, which stays unverified in the absence of DNA. The CDR3 sequence is 15 residues long. Germline CDR1 MNHNS, CDR2 SASEGT. This CDR3 reads CASSDRQIMNTEAFF.

The rearrangement links TRBV12-3 or TRBV12-4 to TRBJ1-6. The CDR3 runs 13 residues. CDR3 amino acids: CASRPTRNSPLHF.